The 20 T cell receptor beta chains given below trace back to one sample, sequenced in a study of OX40 agonist ivuxolimab in advanced cancers. Clones were sequenced by immunoSEQ multiplex PCR, and TCRdb holds only the in-frame ones, with some missing. The table records 45,000 to 55,000 clones, around 86% of them present only once. The material was CD4+ or CD8+ T cells sorted from blood, obtained in a trial of the OX40 agonist ivuxolimab. The origin of the receptors is an adult with an advanced solid tumor such as melanoma, head and neck, liver or kidney cancer.

The V call is TRBV10-3, the J call TRBJ2-1; tentative D call: TRBD2 (6 bases). Between the trimmed V and J ends, which lost 2 bases and 10 bases, there was a span of 6 bases. CDR1 is ENHRY, CDR2 SYGVKD, per germline. This CDR3 has 11 amino acids. In nucleotides, the CDR3 is TGTGCCATCAGTGAGGGAGGGGAGCAGTTCTTC. It codes for CAISEGGEQFF.

This sequence joins TRBV19 and TRBJ2-3; the D is unclear. The CDR3 spans 15 residues. The V end was cut by 7 bases, the J end by 0 bases, with 14 bases between. CDR1 is LNHDA and CDR2 is SQIVND in the germline V gene (reference sequence). CDR3 coding DNA: TGTGCCAGTACCGTGACAAGAGTAAGCACAGATACGCAGTATTTT. Its protein product is CASTVTRVSTDTQYF. Based on the CDR3 plus reference TRBV19 and TRBJ2-3, the full variable domain is DGGITQSPKYLFRKEGQNVTLSCEQNLNHDAMYWYRQDPGQGLRLIYYSQIVNDFQKGDIAEGYSVSREKKESFPLTVTSAQKNPTAFYLCASTVTRVSTDTQYFGPGTRLTVL.

This rearrangement joins TRBV28 to TRBJ1-2; no definite D call. Trimming shortened V by 6 bases and J by 3 bases, and 11 bases separated the two germline ends. Germline V gene sequence: CDR1 MDHEN, CDR2 SYDVKM. The length of the CDR3 is 13 residues. CDR3 in amino acids: CASSREDYYGYTF. The CDR3, as DNA: TGTGCCAGCAGCCGAGAAGATTACTATGGCTACACCTTC.

J is TRBJ1-6 and V is TRBV28; a possible D gene is TRBD1 (5 bases). CDR3 size: 15 residues. Germline V lookup: CDR1 MDHEN, CDR2 SYDVKM. Trimming removed 6 bases from V and 8 bases from J, with 17 bases in between. CDR3 nucleotide sequence: TGTGCCAGCAGCCCGTCTTGGGGGTGGCATTCACCCCTCCACTTT. Translated: CASSPSWGWHSPLHF. The full variable domain, completed using reference TRBV28 and TRBJ1-6, is DVKVTQSSRYLVKRTGEKVFLECVQDMDHENMFWYRQDPGLGLRLIYFSYDVKMKEKGDIPEGYSVSREKKERFSLILESASTNQTSMYLCASSPSWGWHSPLHFGNGTRLTVT.

The chain is built from TRBV7-9 and TRBJ2-1; perhaps TRBD1 as D (5 bases). The CDR3 totals 16 residues. The germline V gene has CDR1 SEHNR and CDR2 FQNEAQ (reference sequence). V lost 1 base and J lost 2, with 12 bases in between. CDR3 amino acids: CASSLVSWGTYNEQFF. Here the CDR3 DNA reads TGTGCCAGCAGCTTAGTGTCCTGGGGCACCTACAATGAGCAGTTCTTC. Filled out from reference TRBV7-9 and TRBJ2-1, the complete variable domain reads DTGVSQNPRHKITKRGQNVTFRCDPISEHNRLYWYRQTLGQGPEFLTYFQNEAQLEKSRLLSDRFSAERPKGSFSTLEIQRTEQGDSAMYLCASSLVSWGTYNEQFFGPGTRLTVL.

The chain combines TRBV6-5 with TRBJ2-2; D gene uncertain. The CDR3 contains 14 residues. Trimming removed 6 bases at V and 3 bases at J, with 11 bases between. The germline V gene has CDR1 MNHEY and CDR2 SVGAGI. In nucleotides, the CDR3 is TGTGCCAGCAGCGAGACACCATACACCGGGGAGCTGTTTTTT. It translates to CASSETPYTGELFF.

The J gene is TRBJ2-2, the V gene TRBV5-6; TRBD1 is a possible D gene (6 bases). Germline lookup yields CDR1 SGHDT and CDR2 YYEEEE. The CDR3 contains 14 residues. With 5 bases removed from V and 6 bases from J, the gap between germline ends came to 14 bases. The CDR3 is CASRPTGSAGELFF. The CDR3 DNA follows: TGTGCCAGCAGACCGACAGGTTCAGCCGGGGAGCTGTTTTTT.

The rearrangement links TRBV19 to TRBJ2-3; TRBD1 agrees at 10 bases. This CDR3 comprises 15 residues. V lost 7 bases and J lost 1; bases outside the gene matches: 5. CDR1 and CDR2 (germline): LNHDA, SQIVND (reference sequence). CDR3 DNA sequence: TGTGCCAGTATCCTCGGGACAGGGGGCACAGATACGCAGTATTTT. It is translated as CASILGTGGTDTQYF.

In DNA form, the CDR3 reads TGTGCCAGCAGCTTAGATGGGGGGAACGAAGCTTTCTTT. This gives the protein CASSLDGGNEAFF. This rearrangement joins TRBV7-6 to TRBJ1-1; D possibly corresponds to TRBD1 (5 bases). Germline V gives CDR1 SGHVS, CDR2 FNYEAQ. The CDR3 has 13 amino acids. V lost 1 base, J lost 8 bases, and 11 bases lay in between.

The chain has TRBV4-1 and TRBJ2-1; D tentatively reads TRBD1 or TRBD2 (5 bases each). This CDR3 spans 13 amino acids. The ends were cut back, 4 bases at V and 7 bases at J, with 11 bases in the middle. Germline V gene data show CDR1 as MGHRA and CDR2 as YSYEKL. DNA of the CDR3: TGCGCCAGCAGCCCTGGGACCACTAATGAGCAGTTCTTC. Its protein product is CASSPGTTNEQFF.

This clone was detected only a few times. The chain uses TRBV27 and TRBJ2-2; 7 bases map to TRBD1. CDR1 is MNHEY and CDR2 is SMNVEV in the germline V gene (reference sequence). The CDR3 contains 17 residues. V was pared by 6 bases and J by 3 bases, with 13 bases of the junction left unmatched. In nucleotides, the CDR3 is TGTGCCAGCAGAGCCGAAACCGGGACAGTAGACACCGGGGAGCTGTTTTTT. Translation gives CASRAETGTVDTGELFF.

The rearrangement uses TRBV28 and TRBJ2-2; tentative D call: TRBD2 (6 bases). CDR1 and CDR2 (germline): MDHEN, SYDVKM. This CDR3 spans 13 amino acids. V lost 5 bases, J lost 6 bases, and 10 bases lay in between. This CDR3 reads CASSTSGSGELFF. In DNA, the CDR3 is TGTGCCAGCAGTACCAGCGGGTCCGGGGAGCTGTTTTTT.

The chain employs TRBV7-6 and TRBJ2-1; D might be TRBD1 (5 bases). Germline lookup yields CDR1 SGHVS and CDR2 FNYEAQ. The CDR3 length is 14 residues. Trimming shortened V by 3 bases and J by 5 bases, and 11 bases separated the two germline ends. The CDR3 sequence: CASSFWGSNNEQFF. The DNA of the CDR3 is TGTGCCAGCAGCTTTTGGGGCTCTAACAATGAGCAGTTCTTC.

This clone occurred a few times. The rearrangement joins TRBV6-5 to TRBJ1-2; the D gene is possibly TRBD1 (5 bases). The length of the CDR3 is 12 residues. With 7 bases removed from V and 5 bases from J, the gap between germline ends came to 11 bases. CDR1 and CDR2 (germline): MNHEY, SVGAGI. CDR3 sequence (DNA): TGTGCCAGCACCCATGGGGGTTATGGCTACACCTTC. Its translation: CASTHGGYGYTF.

CDR3 DNA sequence: TGTGCCAGCAACTGGGGGACAGGGTCATTAGGGGAGCTGTTTTTT. This translates into CASNWGTGSLGELFF. The chain combines TRBV6-5 with TRBJ2-2; 9 positions match TRBD1. The trim removed 7 bases at V and 8 bases at J, leaving 11 bases unmatched. This CDR3 contains 15 residues. Germline loops: CDR1 MNHEY, CDR2 SVGAGI.

This sequence joins TRBV29-1 and TRBJ1-1, with 7 bases identical to TRBD1. Germline assignment: CDR1 SQVTM and CDR2 ANQGSEA. Trimming removed 4 bases from V and 5 bases from J; junction bases left unmatched: 13. The CDR3 spans 15 residues. Here the CDR3 reads CSVGHIPGGRTEAFF. The CDR3 DNA reads TGCAGCGTTGGCCACATACCAGGGGGTAGGACTGAAGCTTTCTTT. Supplemented by reference TRBV29-1 and TRBJ1-1, the full variable domain reads SAVISQKPSRDICQRGTSLTIQCQVDSQVTMMFWYRQQPGQSLTLIATANQGSEATYESGFVIDKFPISRPNLTFSTLTVSNMSPEDSSIYLCSVGHIPGGRTEAFFGQGTRLTVV.

This rearrangement joins TRBV5-6 to TRBJ1-1; D unclear. Germline V gene sequence: CDR1 SGHDT, CDR2 YYEEEE. V gave up 3 bases and J gave up 1 base, with 10 bases separating them. This CDR3 has 14 amino acids. The CDR3: CASSSWGANTEAFF. As DNA, the CDR3 is TGTGCCAGCAGCTCCTGGGGAGCGAACACTGAAGCTTTCTTT.

The chain combines TRBV29-1 with TRBJ2-2; no definite D call. This CDR3 has 14 residues. Germline loops: CDR1 SQVTM, CDR2 ANQGSEA. Trimming removed 6 bases at V and 4 bases at J, with 15 bases between. In DNA form, the CDR3 reads TGCAGCGTCGGAGTATTAGCTGGCACCGGGGAGCTGTTTTTT. Protein: CSVGVLAGTGELFF.

This clone was seen a few times. V usage is TRBV6-5 and J usage is TRBJ1-6, with no clear D. Germline assignment: CDR1 MNHEY and CDR2 SVGAGI. The CDR3 has 13 amino acids. V was pared by 0 bases and J by 9 bases, with 6 bases between. CDR3 residues: CASSYSSGSPLHF. As DNA, the CDR3 is TGTGCCAGCAGTTACTCGAGCGGTTCACCCCTCCACTTT.

This clone showed up just a few times. This sequence joins TRBV13 and TRBJ1-4; TRBD1 might be the D (5 bases). The V and J ends lost 2 bases and 6 bases respectively, with 10 bases between them. Germline CDR1 is PRHDT and CDR2 is FYEKMQ (reference sequence). The CDR3 runs 14 residues. Here the CDR3 reads CASSLRGDHEKLFF. The CDR3 DNA reads as TGTGCCAGCAGCTTAAGGGGAGATCATGAAAAACTGTTTTTT.